This entry is about one T cell receptor (beta chain). Its target is not known. The entry originates in a study of neoadjuvant anti-PD-1 for oral cavity cancer. The CDR3 spans 16 residues. Germline trimming cut 1 base from V and 2 bases from J; bases unmatched to any gene: 4. Per the germline V gene, CDR1 is MGHRA and CDR2 is YSYEKL. Overall study findings and caveats: With a few patients per group, TCR findings need larger cohorts.

Clones were read by immunoSEQ multiplex PCR, and TCRdb kept only the in-frame ones, dropping some. The data hold some 17,000 clones, with about 66% observed a single time. V gene TRBV4-1 combines with J gene TRBJ2-7, with TRBD2 identical over 11 bases. The sequence derives from a person aged 35-79 years with oral cavity squamous cell carcinoma. Specimen: PBMCs, collected before nivolumab (anti-PD-1) treatment. The CDR3: CASSQATSGSPYEQYF. For the CDR3, the DNA is TGCGCCAGCAGCCAAGCCACTAGCGGGAGTCCCTACGAGCAGTACTTC.